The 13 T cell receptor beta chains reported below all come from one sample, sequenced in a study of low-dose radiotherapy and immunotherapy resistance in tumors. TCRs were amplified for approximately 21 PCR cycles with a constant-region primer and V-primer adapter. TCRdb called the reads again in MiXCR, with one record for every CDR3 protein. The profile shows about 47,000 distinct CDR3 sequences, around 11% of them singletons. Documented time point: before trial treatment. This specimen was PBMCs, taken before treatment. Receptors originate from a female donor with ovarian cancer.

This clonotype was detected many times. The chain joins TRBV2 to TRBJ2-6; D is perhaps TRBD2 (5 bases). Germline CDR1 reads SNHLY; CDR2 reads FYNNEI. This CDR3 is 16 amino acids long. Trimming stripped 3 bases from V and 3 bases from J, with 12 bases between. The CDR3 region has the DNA TGTGCCAGCAGTGACAATCTCGGGGATGGGGCCAACGTCCTGACTTTC. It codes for CASSDNLGDGANVLTF.

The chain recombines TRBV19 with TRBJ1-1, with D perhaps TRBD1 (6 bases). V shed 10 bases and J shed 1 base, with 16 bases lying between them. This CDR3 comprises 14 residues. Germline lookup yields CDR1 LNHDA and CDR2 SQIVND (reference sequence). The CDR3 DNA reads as TGTGCCATAGGTACAGGGCTTTCGAACACTGAAGCTTTCTTT. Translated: CAIGTGLSNTEAFF.

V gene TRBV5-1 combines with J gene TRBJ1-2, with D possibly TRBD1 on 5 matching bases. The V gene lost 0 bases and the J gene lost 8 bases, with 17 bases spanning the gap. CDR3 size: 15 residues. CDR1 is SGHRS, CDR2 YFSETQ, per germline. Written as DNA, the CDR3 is TGCGCCAGCAGCTTGGAGTGGGGCCATCTCGGGGGCTACACCTTC. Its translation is CASSLEWGHLGGYTF. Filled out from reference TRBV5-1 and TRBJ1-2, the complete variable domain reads KAGVTQTPRYLIKTRGQQVTLSCSPISGHRSVSWYQQTPGQGLQFLFEYFSETQRNKGNFPGRFSGRQFSNSRSEMNVSTLELGDSALYLCASSLEWGHLGGYTFGSGTRLTVV.

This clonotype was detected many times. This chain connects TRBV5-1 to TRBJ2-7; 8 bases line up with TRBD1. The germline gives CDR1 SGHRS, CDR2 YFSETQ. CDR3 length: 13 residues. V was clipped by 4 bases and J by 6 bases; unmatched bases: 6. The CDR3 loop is CASSGWQGAEQYF. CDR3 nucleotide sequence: TGCGCCAGCAGCGGATGGCAGGGGGCCGAGCAGTACTTC.

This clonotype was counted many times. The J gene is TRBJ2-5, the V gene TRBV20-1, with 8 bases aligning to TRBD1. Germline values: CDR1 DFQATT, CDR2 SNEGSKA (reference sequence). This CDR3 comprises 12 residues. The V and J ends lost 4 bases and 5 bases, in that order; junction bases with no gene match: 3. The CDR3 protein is CSAIRQGETQYF. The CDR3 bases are TGCAGTGCTATACGACAGGGGGAGACCCAGTACTTC.

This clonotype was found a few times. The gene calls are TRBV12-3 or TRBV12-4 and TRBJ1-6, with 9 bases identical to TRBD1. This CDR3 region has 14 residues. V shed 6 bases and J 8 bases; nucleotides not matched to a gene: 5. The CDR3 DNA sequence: TGTGCCAGCAGATTGACAGGGGGGCATTCACCCCTCCACTTT. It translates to CASRLTGGHSPLHF.

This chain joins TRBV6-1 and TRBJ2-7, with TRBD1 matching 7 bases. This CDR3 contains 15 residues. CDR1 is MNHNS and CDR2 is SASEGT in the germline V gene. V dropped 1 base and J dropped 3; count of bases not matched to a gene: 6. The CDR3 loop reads CASSEGQGDNYEQYF. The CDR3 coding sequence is TGTGCCAGCAGTGAAGGACAGGGTGACAACTACGAGCAGTACTTC.

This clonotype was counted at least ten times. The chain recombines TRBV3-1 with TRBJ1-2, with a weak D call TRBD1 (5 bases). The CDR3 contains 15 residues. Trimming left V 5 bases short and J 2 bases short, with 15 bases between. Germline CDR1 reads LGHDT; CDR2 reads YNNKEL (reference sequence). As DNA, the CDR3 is TGTGCCAGCAGCTTATATCCCGGGGACAACTATGGCTACACCTTC. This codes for CASSLYPGDNYGYTF.

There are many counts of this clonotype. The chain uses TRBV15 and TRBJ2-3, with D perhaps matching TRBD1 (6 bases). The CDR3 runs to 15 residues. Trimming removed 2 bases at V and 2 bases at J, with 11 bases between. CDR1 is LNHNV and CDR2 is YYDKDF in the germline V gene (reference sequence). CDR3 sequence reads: CATSRNRAVTDTQYF. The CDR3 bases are TGTGCCACCAGCAGAAACAGGGCCGTCACAGATACGCAGTATTTT.

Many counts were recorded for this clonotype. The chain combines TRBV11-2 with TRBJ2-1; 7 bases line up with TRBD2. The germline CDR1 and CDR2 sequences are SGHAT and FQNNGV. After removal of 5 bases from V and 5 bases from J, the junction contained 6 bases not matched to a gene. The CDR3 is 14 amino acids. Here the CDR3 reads CASSAAGTHNEQFF. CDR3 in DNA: TGTGCCAGCAGCGCAGCGGGAACCCACAATGAGCAGTTCTTC.

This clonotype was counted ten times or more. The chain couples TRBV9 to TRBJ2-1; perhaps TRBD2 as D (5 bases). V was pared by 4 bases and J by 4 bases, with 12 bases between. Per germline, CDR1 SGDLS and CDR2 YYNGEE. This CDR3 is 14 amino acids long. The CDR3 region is CASSRGIGYNEQFF. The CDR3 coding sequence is TGTGCCAGCAGCCGGGGTATAGGGTACAATGAGCAGTTCTTC.

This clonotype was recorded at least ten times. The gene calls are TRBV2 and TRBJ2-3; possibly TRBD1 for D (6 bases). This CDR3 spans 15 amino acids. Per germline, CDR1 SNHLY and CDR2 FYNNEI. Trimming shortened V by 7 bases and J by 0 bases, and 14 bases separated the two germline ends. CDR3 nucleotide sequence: TGTGCCAGCAAGATCGGACAGACTAGCACAGATACGCAGTATTTT. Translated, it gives CASKIGQTSTDTQYF. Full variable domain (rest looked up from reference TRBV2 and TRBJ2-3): EPEVTQTPSHQVTQMGQEVILRCVPISNHLYFYWYRQILGQKVEFLVSFYNNEISEKSEIFDDQFSVERPDGSNFTLKIRSTKLEDSAMYFCASKIGQTSTDTQYFGPGTRLTVL.

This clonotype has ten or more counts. CDR3: CASSTDRPGSYEQYF. The CDR3 coding sequence is TGTGCCAGCAGTACTGACAGGCCGGGGTCCTACGAGCAGTACTTC. The rearrangement links TRBV6-5 to TRBJ2-7, with D possibly TRBD1 on 6 matching bases. Germline CDR1 MNHEY, CDR2 SVGAGI. This CDR3 comprises 15 residues. Between the trimmed V and J ends, which lost 5 bases and 1 base, there was a span of 15 bases.